This T cell receptor (beta chain) appears in the sequencing data of a study of Ad26.COV2.S vaccination and SARS-CoV-2 variants. Across the whole study: Trial arm assignment for the donor was COV1001 Ad26.COV2.S. Doses of Ad26.COV2.S were injected into muscle once or twice, 56 days apart.

V shed 5 bases and J shed 4 bases, with 9 bases lying between them. Germline V gives CDR1 SGHTA, CDR2 FQGTGA. This CDR3 contains 13 residues. The study, taken as a whole, reports: Substantial breadth was reported for post-vaccination spike-specific CD8+ and CD4+ T cells.

Only in-frame clones appear in the TCRdb table, and some are missing; sequencing was by immunoSEQ multiplex PCR. The repertoire includes some 420,000 clones, more than 75% of them detected once, and 3.6% sits in the top ten. Treatment here: roughly 20 received Ad26.COV2.S at low or high dose, single or two shots; about five received placebo; per-sample allocation not given. Sample collection was performed on day 63 after the first vaccine or placebo injection. Wuhan-strain spike was delivered by a replication-incompetent Ad26 vector. For this clone: Its specificity is unknown.

The sample here was peripheral blood, taken in a trial of Ad26.COV2.S vaccine versus placebo. The clonotype was recovered from a person aged 18-65 years who received the Ad26.COV2.S COVID-19 vaccine or a placebo. The chain employs TRBV7-3 and TRBJ1-5; D is undetermined. CDR3 region: CASSAQPNQPQHF. In nucleotides, the CDR3 is TGTGCCAGCAGCGCTCAACCTAATCAGCCCCAGCATTTT. Variable domain in full (rest from reference TRBV7-3 and TRBJ1-5): GAGVSQTPSNKVTEKGKYVELRCDPISGHTALYWYRQSLGQGPEFLIYFQGTGAADDSGLPNDRFFAVRPEGSVSTLKIQRTERGDSAVYLCASSAQPNQPQHFGDGTRLSIL.